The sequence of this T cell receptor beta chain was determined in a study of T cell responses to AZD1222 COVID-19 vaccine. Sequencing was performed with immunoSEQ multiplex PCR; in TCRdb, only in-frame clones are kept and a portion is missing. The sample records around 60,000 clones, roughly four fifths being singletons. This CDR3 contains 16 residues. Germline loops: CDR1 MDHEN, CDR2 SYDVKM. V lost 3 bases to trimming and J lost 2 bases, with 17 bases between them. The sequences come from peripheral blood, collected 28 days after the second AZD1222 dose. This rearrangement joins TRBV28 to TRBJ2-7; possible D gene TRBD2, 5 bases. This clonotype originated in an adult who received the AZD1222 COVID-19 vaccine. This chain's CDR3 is CASSLFGAGETYEQYF. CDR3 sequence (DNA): TGTGCCAGCAGTTTGTTTGGCGCGGGCGAGACCTACGAGCAGTACTTC. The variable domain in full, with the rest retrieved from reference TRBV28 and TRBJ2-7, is DVKVTQSSRYLVKRTGEKVFLECVQDMDHENMFWYRQDPGLGLRLIYFSYDVKMKEKGDIPEGYSVSREKKERFSLILESASTNQTSMYLCASSLFGAGETYEQYFGPGTRLTVT.